Below are 17 T cell receptor beta chains sequenced from a single sample in a study of beta chain features in type 1 diabetes (dated by TCRdb to 2017 to 2018). Points the paper makes about the study in general: A moderate but significant shortening of TCRB CDR3 length was observed in type 1 diabetes patients in all four CD4+ subsets.

Their recognized antigens are unknown. The receptor library was made with the immunoSEQ multiplex PCR assay. All of the isolated RNA was reverse transcribed with the High Capacity cDNA Reverse Transcription Kit, so expressed TCRB transcripts were sequenced. TCRdb carries this immuneACCESS record with in-frame sequences only. Its versions omit some clonotypes, under half of them owing to an unresolved V gene in the studies checked, with the rest unexplained. The sample table records about 260,000 clones; roughly 25% of these occur just once. Clones ranked in the top ten supply 0.012% of the sample. The source material was naive CD4+ T cells from blood. What the cell subset or site label conveys for this sample: true naive CD4+ T cells. The receptors were sampled from a woman aged 30 to 39 with type 1 diabetes.

The chain has TRBV7-9 and TRBJ2-1; 7 bases fit TRBD2. V shed 5 bases and J 4 bases; nucleotides not matched to a gene: 5. The CDR3 totals 14 residues. Germline CDR1 and CDR2: SEHNR and FQNEAQ (reference sequence). The chain's CDR3 is CASSLTAGYNEQFF. For the CDR3, the DNA is TGTGCCAGCAGCCTAACAGCGGGGTACAATGAGCAGTTCTTC.

This clone was detected only a few times. The CDR3 DNA follows: TGTGCCAGCAGCTTAGGAGGGGGACGGACTGAAGCTTTCTTT. As protein: CASSLGGGRTEAFF. This chain joins TRBV7-6 and TRBJ1-1; D might be TRBD1 (6 bases). The germline V gene encodes CDR1 SGHVS and CDR2 FNYEAQ. The CDR3 covers 14 residues. V was pared by 1 base and J by 5 bases, with 11 bases between.

The chain uses TRBV9 and TRBJ1-2, with 9 bases fitting TRBD1. V trimming: 3 bases; J trimming: 4 bases; junction bases outside the gene matches: 4. The CDR3 is 14 residues long. CDR1 is SGDLS, CDR2 YYNGEE, per germline. CDR3 in amino acids: CASSAGQGSYGYTF. The CDR3 nucleotides read TGTGCCAGCAGCGCGGGACAGGGCAGCTATGGCTACACCTTC. The complete variable domain, with remaining parts taken from reference TRBV9 and TRBJ1-2, reads DSGVTQTPKHLITATGQRVTLRCSPRSGDLSVYWYQQSLDQGLQFLIQYYNGEERAKGNILERFSAQQFPDLHSELNLSSLELGDSALYFCASSAGQGSYGYTFGSGTRLTVV.

The gene calls are TRBV28 and TRBJ2-7; D remains unclear. This CDR3 is built from 15 residues. Germline CDR1 MDHEN, CDR2 SYDVKM. V lost 3 bases to trimming and J lost 2 bases, with 14 bases between them. CDR3 nucleotide sequence: TGTGCCAGCAGTTTCACGCCAGCGTACACCTACGAGCAGTACTTC. Residues: CASSFTPAYTYEQYF.

This clone was counted only a few times. The chain uses TRBV9 and TRBJ1-2, with D unresolved. This CDR3 is built from 14 residues. CDR1 is SGDLS, CDR2 YYNGEE, per germline. The germline V and J ends were trimmed by 3 bases and 1 base, with 10 bases remaining between them. CDR3 sequence reads: CASSGHQDNYGYTF. The CDR3 DNA follows: TGTGCCAGCAGCGGCCACCAGGATAACTATGGCTACACCTTC.

The chain couples TRBV29-1 to TRBJ2-1; TRBD2 matches at 8 bases. Germline CDR1 is SQVTM and CDR2 is ANQGSEA. V lost 7 bases to trimming and J lost 7 bases; unmatched junction nucleotides: 9. The CDR3 covers 13 residues. This CDR3 reads CSATGLGLNEQFF. Here the CDR3 DNA reads TGCAGCGCCACGGGACTAGGACTTAATGAGCAGTTCTTC.

The rearrangement uses TRBV30 and TRBJ1-3; D gene ambiguous. CDR1 GTSNPN and CDR2 SVGIG come from the germline V gene (reference sequence). The CDR3 consists of 12 residues. V was trimmed by 4 bases and J by 8 bases, leaving 12 bases between them. Written as DNA, the CDR3 is TGTGCCTGGACCCGGCCCGGGGACACCATATATTTT. This gives the protein CAWTRPGDTIYF.

The chain combines TRBV29-1 with TRBJ2-5; 15 positions agree with TRBD2. Per germline, CDR1 SQVTM and CDR2 ANQGSEA. V gave up 5 bases and J gave up 5 bases; unmatched junction bases: 15. The CDR3 spans 18 residues. The CDR3: CSVQPSGNGLAGGETQYF. CDR3 coding DNA: TGCAGCGTTCAACCTTCTGGGAACGGACTAGCGGGGGGGGAGACCCAGTACTTC. The full variable domain, rest sourced from reference TRBV29-1 and TRBJ2-5, is SAVISQKPSRDICQRGTSLTIQCQVDSQVTMMFWYRQQPGQSLTLIATANQGSEATYESGFVIDKFPISRPNLTFSTLTVSNMSPEDSSIYLCSVQPSGNGLAGGETQYFGPGTRLLVL.

V usage is TRBV2 and J usage is TRBJ2-1, with D unclear. The CDR3 contains 11 residues. V dropped 8 bases and J dropped 8 bases, with 10 bases sitting between them. Germline-derived CDR1 and CDR2 are SNHLY and FYNNEI. CDR3 nucleotides: TGTGCCAGCCCGAGTCGGGATGAGCAGTTCTTC. Encoded protein: CASPSRDEQFF. Full variable domain (rest looked up from reference TRBV2 and TRBJ2-1): EPEVTQTPSHQVTQMGQEVILRCVPISNHLYFYWYRQILGQKVEFLVSFYNNEISEKSEIFDDQFSVERPDGSNFTLKIRSTKLEDSAMYFCASPSRDEQFFGPGTRLTVL.

There are a few counts of this clone. The V and J genes are TRBV5-1 and TRBJ2-7, with 9 nucleotides matching TRBD1. This CDR3 is built from 14 residues. V dropped 4 bases and J dropped 3; count of bases not matched to a gene: 5. Germline lookup yields CDR1 SGHRS and CDR2 YFSETQ. This chain's CDR3 is CASSPMDRGYEQYF. The CDR3 DNA follows: TGCGCCAGCAGCCCGATGGACAGGGGCTACGAGCAGTACTTC.

The chain uses TRBV25-1 and TRBJ2-7, with 7 bases that match TRBD2. V shed 1 base, J shed 6 bases, and the junction held 9 bases outside the gene matches. In germline, CDR1 is MGHDK, CDR2 SYGVNS. CDR3 length: 15 residues. DNA of the CDR3: TGTGCCAGCAGTGAATCGGGGGGAGGGCCTTCCGAGCAGTACTTC. It is translated as CASSESGGGPSEQYF.

This clone has only one observation. The genes are TRBV11-2 and TRBJ2-6, with D possibly being TRBD1 (6 bases). Trimming took off 5 bases at V and 0 bases at J, with 17 bases between the two ends. CDR3 size: 18 residues. Germline V gives CDR1 SGHAT, CDR2 FQNNGV. This CDR3 reads CASSPGQMISSGANVLTF. The CDR3 DNA sequence: TGTGCCAGCAGCCCGGGACAAATGATAAGCTCTGGGGCCAACGTCCTGACTTTC.

This clone has a handful of counts. This chain uses TRBV29-1 with TRBJ2-3; a weak D match, TRBD2 (5 bases). The CDR3 is 13 amino acids. CDR1 is SQVTM, CDR2 ANQGSEA, per germline. With 4 bases removed from V and 3 bases from J, the gap between germline ends came to 11 bases. The CDR3 loop reads CSVVGSPTDTQYF. The DNA of the CDR3 is TGCAGCGTTGTGGGGAGTCCGACAGATACGCAGTATTTT.

This clone was seen more than once but under ten times. The CDR3 bases are TGCAGCGTCGGGACTAGCGGACGCACAGATACGCAGTATTTT. Residues: CSVGTSGRTDTQYF. The V call is TRBV29-1, the J call TRBJ2-3, with 11 bases fitting TRBD2. CDR3 length: 14 amino acids. Per germline, CDR1 SQVTM and CDR2 ANQGSEA. J lost 1 base, V lost 6 bases, and 3 bases had no gene match.

The gene calls are TRBV5-4 and TRBJ2-5, with 8 bases matching TRBD2. Germline trimming cut 4 bases from V and 2 bases from J; bases unmatched to any gene: 10. The CDR3 spans 16 residues. The germline V gene has CDR1 SGHNT and CDR2 YYREEE (reference sequence). The CDR3 loop reads CASSNPGLGEQETQYF. The CDR3 DNA reads as TGTGCCAGCAGCAACCCGGGACTAGGGGAACAAGAGACCCAGTACTTC.

This rearrangement joins TRBV2 to TRBJ2-1, with TRBD2 matching 12 bases. V lost 6 bases and J lost 8; bases outside the gene matches: 8. The CDR3 sequence is 15 residues long. Germline V gene sequence: CDR1 SNHLY, CDR2 FYNNEI. CDR3: CASSRLAGVLDEQFF. The CDR3 nucleotides read TGTGCCAGCAGCCGACTAGCGGGGGTCCTCGATGAGCAGTTCTTC.

Only a few counts were recorded for this clone. Other DNA sequences within the sample encode an identical CDR3. The CDR3 DNA follows: TGTGCCTGGAGTGGGCAGGGTTATGGCTACACCTTC. This sequence encodes CAWSGQGYGYTF. The rearrangement uses TRBV30 and TRBJ1-2, with D possibly being TRBD1 (5 bases). This CDR3 is 12 amino acids long. CDR1 and CDR2 (germline): GTSNPN, SVGIG (reference sequence). V was trimmed by 1 base and J by 5 bases, leaving 8 bases between them.